These T cell receptor beta chains were read from a single sample in a study of cytomegalovirus exposure and HLA in healthy donors. TCRdb keeps only in-frame clones here, not all; method: immunoSEQ multiplex PCR. The sample yields 55,000 to 65,000 clones, more than 60% seen once. What was sequenced was PBMCs. All receptors come from a woman aged 25 to 45 in good health and CMV-seronegative. Both conserved end residues are part of each CDR3. D genes are given only for firm matches. Size tells how often a clone was seen (once, few, many) or the class of an expanded clone, and some rows leave it out.

>few|TRBJ1-1|TRBV4-3|-
TGCGCCAGCAGCCAAGATGGCCGTACAGGGCCTCAATTTGAAGCTTTCTTT
CASSQDGRTGPQFEAFF
>-|TRBJ2-1|TRBV11-2|-
TGTGCCAGCAGCTTAGACGGGATCCCCACAAATGAGCAGTTCTTC
CASSLDGIPTNEQFF
>-|TRBJ1-5|TRBV19|-
TGTGCCAGTAGTTCCATCGGGGGAGGAAAGCCCCAGCATTTT
CASSSIGGGKPQHF
>-|TRBJ1-1|TRBV5-8|-
TGTGCCAGCAGCTTGAGGAGGTCGGGGGGAGGCACTGAAGCTTTCTTT
CASSLRRSGGGTEAFF
>-|TRBJ1-4|TRBV7-2|TRBD1
TGTGCCAGCAGCCCCGGGACAGGGTATGAAAAACTGTTTTTT
CASSPGTGYEKLFF
>once|TRBJ2-7|TRBV15|-
TGTGCCACCAGCAGAGATGTTCAGGGGCTTATCAACGAGCAGTACTTC
CATSRDVQGLINEQYF
>-|TRBJ1-2|TRBV9|-
TGTGCCAGCAGCGTAGAGGAGGGAAACTATGGCTACACCTTC
CASSVEEGNYGYTF
>-|TRBJ1-1|TRBV30|-
TGTGCCTGGGGGGCGAACACTGAAGCTTTCTTT
CAWGANTEAFF
>once|TRBJ2-5|TRBV5-5|-
TGTGCCAGCAGCTTATTAGCCCCAGAGACCCAGTACTTC
CASSLLAPETQYF
>-|TRBJ2-2|TRBV14|TRBD2
TGTGCCAGCAGCTCGGGACTAGCGGGAACCGGGGAGCTGTTTTTT
CASSSGLAGTGELFF
>-|TRBJ1-1|TRBV6-6|-
TGTGCCAGCAGTTACATTAGCACTGAAGCTTTCTTT
CASSYISTEAFF
>-|TRBJ2-4|TRBV7-2|-
TGTGCCAGCAGCTCCGCCGGACAGCGGAACATTCAGTACTTC
CASSSAGQRNIQYF
>-|TRBJ1-6|TRBV5-5|TRBD1
TGTGCCAGCAGCTCCCGGACAGGAGGTCTTCTGTATCCTTCACCCCTCCACTTT
CASSSRTGGLLYPSPLHF
>-|TRBJ2-2|TRBV12-5|TRBD2
TGTGCTAGTGGCACAAAAGGGGGCGGGGGGGCCTCCGGGGAGCTGTTTTTT
CASGTKGGGGASGELFF
>-|TRBJ2-2|TRBV9|-
TGTGCCAGCACCGTGGACTTGCGGGACACCGGGGAGCTGTTTTTT
CASTVDLRDTGELFF
>-|TRBJ1-2|TRBV4-1|TRBD1
TGCGCCAGCAGCGACAGGGTTGGCTATGGCTACACCTTC
CASSDRVGYGYTF
>-|TRBJ2-1|TRBV5-4|TRBD2
TGTGCCAGCAGTAGCGGGAGCTCTTACAATGAGCAGTTCTTC
CASSSGSSYNEQFF
>-|TRBJ2-3|TRBV5-6|TRBD2
TGTGCCAGCAGCTTACGGACTAGCGGTTTTTACACAGATACGCAGTATTTT
CASSLRTSGFYTDTQYF
>-|TRBJ2-2|TRBV29-1|-
TGCAGCGTTGTCCCCCTAGGGGGCACCGGGGAGCTGTTTTTT
CSVVPLGGTGELFF
>few|TRBJ2-3|TRBV5-1|-
TGCGCCAGCAGCATAGGACAGTCTAGCACAGATACGCAGTATTTT
CASSIGQSSTDTQYF
>-|TRBJ1-4|TRBV2|TRBD1
TGTGCCAGCTGTGGCAGGGGGAATGAAAAACTGTTTTTT
CASCGRGNEKLFF
>-|TRBJ2-1|TRBV11-2|-
TGTGCCAGCAGCCCGCCCGGCGGGAACAATGAGCAGTTCTTC
CASSPPGGNNEQFF
>-|TRBJ2-7|TRBV6-1|TRBD1
TGTGCCAGCAGTGAGGAGGACAGGGGCATCTACGAGCAGTACTTC
CASSEEDRGIYEQYF
>-|TRBJ2-3|TRBV10-3|TRBD1
TGTGCCATCAGTGCCGGGACAGGTGGGAGAACAGATACGCAGTATTTT
CAISAGTGGRTDTQYF
>-|TRBJ2-5|TRBV27|-
TGTGCCAGCAGGCAGCGGCCTTACCAGGAGACCCAGTACTTC
CASRQRPYQETQYF
>-|TRBJ2-1|TRBV15|TRBD2
TGTGCCACCAGCAGAGATCCCCTGGCTAGCGGGAGGGCCGGGGAGCAGTTCTTC
CATSRDPLASGRAGEQFF
>-|TRBJ1-1|TRBV6-1|TRBD1
TGTGCCACCGACCTCTACAGGGGGGACACTGAAGCTTTCTTT
CATDLYRGDTEAFF
>-|TRBJ1-1|TRBV18|TRBD1
TGCGCCAGCTCAAGCACTCCGGGACAGGGGAACACTGAAGCTTTCTTT
CASSSTPGQGNTEAFF
>-|TRBJ2-1|TRBV19|TRBD2
TGTGCCAGTAGATTGACTAGCGGCCTAGGGGAGCAGTTCTTC
CASRLTSGLGEQFF
>once|TRBJ2-3|TRBV9|TRBD2
TGTGCCAGCAGCCTCCCGGGACTAGCGGGAGGCACAGATACGCAGTATTTT
CASSLPGLAGGTDTQYF
>-|TRBJ1-5|TRBV19|TRBD1
TGTGCCAGTAGTACATCCGGGACAGGGGATTATAGCAATCAGCCCCAGCATTTT
CASSTSGTGDYSNQPQHF
>few|TRBJ1-1|TRBV9|-
TGTGCCAGCAGCGTAGATCCGGACAGTAAAGTAGAAGCTTTCTTT
CASSVDPDSKVEAFF
>once|TRBJ2-7|TRBV27|TRBD1
TGTGCCAGCAGTGCCGGGACAGGGACTTACGAGCAGTACTTC
CASSAGTGTYEQYF
>-|TRBJ1-1|TRBV5-1|TRBD1
TGCGCCAGCAGCTTGGCGGGGACAGGGAGCACTGAAGCTTTCTTT
CASSLAGTGSTEAFF
>few|TRBJ1-3|TRBV11-2|-
TGTGCCAGCAGCACCCTTACAGGGACTGGAAACACCATATATTTT
CASSTLTGTGNTIYF
>-|TRBJ2-3|TRBV11-2|-
TGTGCCAGCAGCTTGGTCACGGGGGGCACAGATACGCAGTATTTT
CASSLVTGGTDTQYF
>-|TRBJ2-5|TRBV12-5|TRBD1
TGTGCTAGTGGTTTAAAGGGACAGGGCAGAAACGAGACCCAGTACTTC
CASGLKGQGRNETQYF
>-|TRBJ2-7|TRBV30|-
TGTGCCTGGAGTGAACTGGGGCGAAACGAGCAGTACTTC
CAWSELGRNEQYF